Sequencing of this TCR beta chain was carried out in a study of T cell responses to AZD1222 COVID-19 vaccine. Trimming stripped 7 bases from V and 5 bases from J, with 8 bases between. The CDR3 has 11 amino acids. Germline V lookup: CDR1 LNHDA, CDR2 SQIVND (reference sequence). Assay used: immunoSEQ multiplex PCR; TCRdb lists only in-frame clones, some missing. The sample holds about 210,000 clones, around 94% seen once. Study results and caveats: Of spike-specific TCRs, nearly half reportedly target regions left unmutated in variants. Spike regions recognized by vaccine-associated CD4 TCRs spanned the protein, led by 160-218 and 743-854. Once two AZD1222 doses were given, Spike-specific TCR breadth and depth went up. Possibly, clonal diversity was underestimated; donors were largely white British and included more females.

To note about this clone: Its specificity is not known.

This material consisted of peripheral blood, taken 28 days after the second dose of the MenACWY control vaccine. The TCR originated in an adult who received the MenACWY meningococcal vaccine as a control. The chain couples TRBV19 to TRBJ1-1, with no clear D. The CDR3 reads CASMRQTEAFF. CDR3 in DNA: TGTGCCAGTATGAGGCAAACTGAAGCTTTCTTT.